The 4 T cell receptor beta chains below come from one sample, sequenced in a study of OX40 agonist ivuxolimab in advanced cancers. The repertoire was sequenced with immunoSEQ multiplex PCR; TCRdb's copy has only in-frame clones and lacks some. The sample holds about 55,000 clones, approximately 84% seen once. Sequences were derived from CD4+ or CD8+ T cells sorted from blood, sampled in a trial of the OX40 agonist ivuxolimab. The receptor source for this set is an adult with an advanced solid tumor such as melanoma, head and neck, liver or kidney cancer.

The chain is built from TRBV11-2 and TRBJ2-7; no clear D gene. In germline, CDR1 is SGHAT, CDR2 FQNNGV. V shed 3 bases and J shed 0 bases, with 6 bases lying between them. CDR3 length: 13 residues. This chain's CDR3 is CASSFFFSYEQYF. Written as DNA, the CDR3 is TGTGCCAGCAGCTTCTTCTTCTCCTACGAGCAGTACTTC. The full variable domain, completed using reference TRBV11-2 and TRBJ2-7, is EAGVAQSPRYKIIEKRQSVAFWCNPISGHATLYWYQQILGQGPKLLIQFQNNGVVDDSQLPKDRFSAERLKGVDSTLKIQPAKLEDSAVYLCASSFFFSYEQYFGPGTRLTVT.

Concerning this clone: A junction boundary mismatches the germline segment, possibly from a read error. CDR3 in amino acids: CASSLRDSGELVF. As DNA, the CDR3 is TGTGCCAGCAGCCTAAGGGATTCCGGGGAGCTGGTTTTT. The genes are TRBV5-4 and TRBJ2-2, with D possibly being TRBD2 (5 bases). The length of the CDR3 is 13 residues. Germline V gene lookup returns CDR1 SGHNT and CDR2 YYREEE (reference sequence).

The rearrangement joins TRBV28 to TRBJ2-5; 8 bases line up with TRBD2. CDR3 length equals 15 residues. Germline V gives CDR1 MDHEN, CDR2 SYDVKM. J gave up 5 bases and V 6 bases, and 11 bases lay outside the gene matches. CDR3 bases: TGTGCCAGCAGCCCTGGACTAGCCCGGAGGGAGACCCAGTACTTC. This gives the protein CASSPGLARRETQYF.

In DNA, the CDR3 is TGCGCCAGTCATACTGGGGCGTACAATGAGCAGTTCTTC. This sequence encodes CASHTGAYNEQFF. V usage is TRBV5-1 and J usage is TRBJ2-1; D perhaps matches TRBD1 (5 bases). The germline CDR1 and CDR2 sequences are SGHRS and YFSETQ. The ends were cut back, 8 bases at V and 4 bases at J, with 13 bases in the middle. CDR3 length: 13 amino acids.